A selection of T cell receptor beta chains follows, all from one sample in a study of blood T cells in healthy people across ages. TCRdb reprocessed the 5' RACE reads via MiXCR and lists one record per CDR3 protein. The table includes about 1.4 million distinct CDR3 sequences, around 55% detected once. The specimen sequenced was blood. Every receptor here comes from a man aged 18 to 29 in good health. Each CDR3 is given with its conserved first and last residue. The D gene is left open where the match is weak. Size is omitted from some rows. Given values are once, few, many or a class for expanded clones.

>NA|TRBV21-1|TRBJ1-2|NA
TGTGCCAGCAGCAAAGGACAGGGGGCGACTAACTATGGCTACACCTTC
CASSKGQGATNYGYTF
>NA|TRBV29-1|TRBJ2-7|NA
TGCAGCGTTTTTGTCCATCCCAGCTACGAGCAGTACTTC
CSVFVHPSYEQYF
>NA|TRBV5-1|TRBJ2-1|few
TGCGCCAGCAGCCAACAGGCGTTCGAGCAGTTCTTC
CASSQQAFEQFF
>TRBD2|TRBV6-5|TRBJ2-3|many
TGTGCCAGCAGTTCCTGGACTAGCGGGAGAAGGGGTGCAGATACGCAGTATTTT
CASSSWTSGRRGADTQYF
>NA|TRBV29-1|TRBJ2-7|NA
TGCAGCGTTTACAAGGCCGATAGGGGTTACGAGCAGTACTTC
CSVYKADRGYEQYF
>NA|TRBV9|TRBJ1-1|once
TGTGCCAGCAGCGCCCCACCTCTGAACACTGAAGCTTTCTTT
CASSAPPLNTEAFF
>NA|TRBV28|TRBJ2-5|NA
TGTGCCAGCAGTGACCCTAGTATTTTACAAGAGACCCAGTACTTC
CASSDPSILQETQYF
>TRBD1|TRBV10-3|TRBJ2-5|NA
TGTGCCATCAGTGAGTACAGGGGCTGGGAGACCCAGTACTTC
CAISEYRGWETQYF
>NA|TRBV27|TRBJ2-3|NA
TGTGCCAGCGGTGTCGAGGGGACAGATACGCAGTATTTT
CASGVEGTDTQYF
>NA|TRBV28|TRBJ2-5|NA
TGTGCCAGCAGAATTGAAGAGACCCAGTACTTC
CASRIEETQYF
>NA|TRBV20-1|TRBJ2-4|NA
TGCAGTGCTGCCGGGACTGGGGACCAGTACTTC
CSAAGTGDQYF
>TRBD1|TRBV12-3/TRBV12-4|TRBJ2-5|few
TGTGCCAGCAGTTTATCCCCGGGACAGATAGAGACCCAGTACTTC
CASSLSPGQIETQYF
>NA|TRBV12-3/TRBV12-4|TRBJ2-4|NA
TGTGCCAGCAGTTTTTCGGTCCTCAAAAACATTCAGTACTTC
CASSFSVLKNIQYF
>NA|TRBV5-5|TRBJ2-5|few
TGTGCCAGCAGCACTCAGGGGGGTCTCCAAGAGACCCAGTACTTC
CASSTQGGLQETQYF
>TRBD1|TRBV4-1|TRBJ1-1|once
TGCGCCAGCAGCCCTTGGACAGGGGTGAGGAACACTGAAGCTTTCTTT
CASSPWTGVRNTEAFF
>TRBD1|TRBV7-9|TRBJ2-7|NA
TGTGCCAGCAGCTTTTGGGGGACAGGAAACTCCTACGAGCAGTACTTC
CASSFWGTGNSYEQYF
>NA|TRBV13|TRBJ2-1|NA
TGTGCCAGCAGCTTAGGCCACGGATACAGTGAGCAGTTCTTC
CASSLGHGYSEQFF
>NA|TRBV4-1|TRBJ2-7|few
TGCGCCAGCAGCCAAAGCTCTTCAGCGTGGAACGAGCAGTACTTC
CASSQSSSAWNEQYF
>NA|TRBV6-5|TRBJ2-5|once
TGTGCCAGCAGACCGGACTCCATCCAAGAGACCCAGTACTTC
CASRPDSIQETQYF
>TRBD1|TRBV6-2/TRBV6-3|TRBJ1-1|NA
TGTGCCAGCAGTTACGGACAGGGGCTAACTGAAGCTTTCTTT
CASSYGQGLTEAFF
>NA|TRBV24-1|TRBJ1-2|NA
TGTGCCACCAGTGATGGGGGTTACTATGGCTACACCTTC
CATSDGGYYGYTF
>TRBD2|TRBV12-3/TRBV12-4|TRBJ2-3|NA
TGTGCCAGCTCTAAGAAAAGGGGGACTAGCGGGAACTCAGATACGCAGTATTTT
CASSKKRGTSGNSDTQYF
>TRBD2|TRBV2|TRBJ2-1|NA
TGTGCCAGCAGCCGGGAGCGGGAGGGCCGACGAAATGAGCAGTTCTTC
CASSREREGRRNEQFF
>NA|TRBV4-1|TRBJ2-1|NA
TGCGCCAGCAGCCAACCTGGGTCCTACAATGAGCAGTTCTTC
CASSQPGSYNEQFF
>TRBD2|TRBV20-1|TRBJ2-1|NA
TGCAGTGCTAGAACCGGGACTAGCATCGATGAGCAGTTCTTC
CSARTGTSIDEQFF
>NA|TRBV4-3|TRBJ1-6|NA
TGCGCCAGCAGCCAAGATCGAAGGCCTAACTCACCCCTCCACTTT
CASSQDRRPNSPLHF
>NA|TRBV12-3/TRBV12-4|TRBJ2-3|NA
TGTGCCAGCAGTTTTGACGGGAGTGGCTCAGATACGCAGTATTTT
CASSFDGSGSDTQYF
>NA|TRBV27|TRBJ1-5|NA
TGTGCCAGCAGCATGGCAGGGGGCAATCAGCCCCAGCATTTT
CASSMAGGNQPQHF
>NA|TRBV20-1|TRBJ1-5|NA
TGCAGTGCTAGCCTCAGCAATCAGCCCCAGCATTTT
CSASLSNQPQHF